This T cell receptor beta chain was identified in a study of blood T cell repertoires in COVID-19. As for the study in general: Material from acute and convalescent COVID-19 was sourced from the United States, Italy and Spain. Nucleic acid was either cDNA or gDNA, and it came from T cells, B-cell-depleted T cells, or PBMCs.

Per the authors' pipeline: Amplification of reference gene primers provided the estimated nucleated cell counts. The protocol was immunoSEQ multiplex PCR, while the TCRdb copy is restricted to in-frame clones and leaves out a portion. The V and J calls and clone size come from that table; D and trimming were worked out from the DNA. The top ten clones hold under 8.5% of a sample with about 350,000 clones, approximately 86% of them seen once. Patients of the Seattle cohort, enrolled during active infection, were followed longitudinally. Germline V gives CDR1 SEHNR, CDR2 FQNEAQ (reference sequence). This CDR3 is built from 15 residues. V was clipped by 2 bases and J by 2 bases, with 12 bases between them.

The source material was peripheral blood. This receptor was taken from a woman in her sixties with COVID-19, enrolled during active disease. This chain connects TRBV7-9 to TRBJ1-2; no reliable D call. CDR3 residues: CASSLSPTGNYGYTF. In nucleotides, the CDR3 is TGTGCCAGCAGCTTAAGCCCCACGGGAAACTATGGCTACACCTTC.